Sequencing of this TCR beta chain was carried out in a study of OX40 agonist ivuxolimab in advanced cancers. Assay: immunoSEQ multiplex PCR; the TCRdb copy retains only in-frame clones and omits some. The sample consists of tens of thousands of clones, 88% of them appearing once. J was trimmed by 0 bases and V by 1 base; bases with no gene match: 12. Per germline, CDR1 SGHNT and CDR2 YYREEE (reference sequence). The CDR3 contains 19 residues. The sample consisted of CD4+ or CD8+ T cells sorted from blood, taken in a trial of the OX40 agonist ivuxolimab. This rearrangement joins TRBV5-4 to TRBJ2-3, with 9 bases that match TRBD2. The sequence derives from an adult with an advanced solid tumor such as melanoma, head and neck, liver or kidney cancer. The CDR3 region has the DNA TGTGCCAGCAGCTTGTATGGTAGCGGGAGTGTTTCTAGCACAGATACGCAGTATTTT. As protein: CASSLYGSGSVSSTDTQYF.